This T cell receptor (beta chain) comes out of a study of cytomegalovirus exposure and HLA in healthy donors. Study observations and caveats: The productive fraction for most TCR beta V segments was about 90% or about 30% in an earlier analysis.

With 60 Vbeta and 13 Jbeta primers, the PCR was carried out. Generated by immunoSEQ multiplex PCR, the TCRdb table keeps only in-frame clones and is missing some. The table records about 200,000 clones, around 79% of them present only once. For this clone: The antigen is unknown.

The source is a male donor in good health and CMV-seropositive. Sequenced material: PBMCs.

CDR3 in DNA: TGCAGCGGGACAAGCACAGATACGCAGTATTTT. Amino acid sequence: CSGTSTDTQYF. The chain has TRBV29-1 and TRBJ2-3, with a possible D match to TRBD1 (5 bases). The germline gives CDR1 SQVTM, CDR2 ANQGSEA. The CDR3 extends over 11 amino acids. V shed 7 bases and J shed 0 bases, with 5 bases lying between them.